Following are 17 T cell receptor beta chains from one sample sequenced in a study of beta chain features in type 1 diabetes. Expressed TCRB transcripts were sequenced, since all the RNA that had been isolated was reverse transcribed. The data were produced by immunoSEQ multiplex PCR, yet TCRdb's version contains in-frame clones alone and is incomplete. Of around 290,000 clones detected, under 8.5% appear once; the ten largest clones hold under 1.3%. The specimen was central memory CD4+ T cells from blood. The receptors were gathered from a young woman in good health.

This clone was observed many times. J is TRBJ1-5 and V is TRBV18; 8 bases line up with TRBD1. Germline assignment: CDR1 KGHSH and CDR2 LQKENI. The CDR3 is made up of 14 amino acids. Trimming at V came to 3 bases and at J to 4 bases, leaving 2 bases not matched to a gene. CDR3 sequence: CASSPGQVNQPQHF. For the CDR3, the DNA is TGTGCCAGCTCACCGGGACAGGTAAATCAGCCCCAGCATTTT.

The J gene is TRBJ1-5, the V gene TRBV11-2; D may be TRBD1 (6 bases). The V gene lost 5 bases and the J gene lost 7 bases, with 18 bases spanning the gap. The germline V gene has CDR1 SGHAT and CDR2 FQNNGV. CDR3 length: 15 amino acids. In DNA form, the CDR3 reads TGTGCCAGCAGCCCTCGTACTGCCCAGGGGCAGCCCCAGCATTTT. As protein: CASSPRTAQGQPQHF.

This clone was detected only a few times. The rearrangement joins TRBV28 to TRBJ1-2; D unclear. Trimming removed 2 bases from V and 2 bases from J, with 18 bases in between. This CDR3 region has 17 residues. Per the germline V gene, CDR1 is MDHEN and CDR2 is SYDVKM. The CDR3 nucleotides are TGTGCCAGCAGTTTAAGTCGGACCGAAAATGGGAACTATGGCTACACCTTC. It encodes CASSLSRTENGNYGYTF.

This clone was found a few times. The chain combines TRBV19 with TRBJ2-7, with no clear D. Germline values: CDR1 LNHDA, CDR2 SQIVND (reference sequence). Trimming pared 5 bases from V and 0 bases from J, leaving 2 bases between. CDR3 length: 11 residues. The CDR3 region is CASSVSYEQYV. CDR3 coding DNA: TGTGCCAGTAGTGTCTCCTACGAGCAGTACGTC.

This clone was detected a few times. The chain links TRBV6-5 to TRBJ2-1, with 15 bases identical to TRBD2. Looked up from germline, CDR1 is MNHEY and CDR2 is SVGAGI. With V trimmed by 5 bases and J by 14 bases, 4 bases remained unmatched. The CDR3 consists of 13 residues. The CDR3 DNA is TGTGCCAGCAGTGGACTAGCGGGAGGGGTGGAGTTCTTC. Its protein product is CASSGLAGGVEFF.

CDR3 sequence (DNA): TGTGCCAGCAGCCCCCGAACGTTCGAACAAACAGATACGCAGTATTTT. As protein: CASSPRTFEQTDTQYF. V gene TRBV7-9 combines with J gene TRBJ2-3; D remains ambiguous. Trimming removed 5 bases from V and 3 bases from J, with 18 bases in between. Per germline, CDR1 SEHNR and CDR2 FQNEAQ (reference sequence). The CDR3 is made up of 16 amino acids.

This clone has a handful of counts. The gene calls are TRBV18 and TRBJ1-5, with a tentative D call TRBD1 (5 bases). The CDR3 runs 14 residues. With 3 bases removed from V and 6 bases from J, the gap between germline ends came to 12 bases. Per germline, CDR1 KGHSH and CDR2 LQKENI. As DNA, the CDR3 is TGTGCCAGCTCACCGTCAGGAGGGGCTCAGCCCCAGCATTTT. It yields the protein CASSPSGGAQPQHF.

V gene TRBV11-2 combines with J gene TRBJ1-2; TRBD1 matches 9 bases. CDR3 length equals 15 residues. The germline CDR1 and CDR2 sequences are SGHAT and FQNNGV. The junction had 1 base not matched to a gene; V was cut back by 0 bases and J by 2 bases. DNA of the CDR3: TGTGCCAGCAGCTTAGAGGGGACAGGGAACTATGGCTACACCTTC. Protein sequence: CASSLEGTGNYGYTF. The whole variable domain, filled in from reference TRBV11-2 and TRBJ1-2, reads EAGVAQSPRYKIIEKRQSVAFWCNPISGHATLYWYQQILGQGPKLLIQFQNNGVVDDSQLPKDRFSAERLKGVDSTLKIQPAKLEDSAVYLCASSLEGTGNYGYTFGSGTRLTVV.

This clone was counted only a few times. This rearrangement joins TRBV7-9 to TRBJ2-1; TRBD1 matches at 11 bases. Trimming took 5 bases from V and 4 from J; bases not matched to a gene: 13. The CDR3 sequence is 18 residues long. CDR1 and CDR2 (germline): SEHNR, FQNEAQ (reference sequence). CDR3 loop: CASSPPFRTGGAYNEQFF. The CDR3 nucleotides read TGTGCCAGCAGCCCTCCTTTTAGGACAGGGGGCGCGTACAATGAGCAGTTCTTC. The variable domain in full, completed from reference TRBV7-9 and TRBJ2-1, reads DTGVSQNPRHKITKRGQNVTFRCDPISEHNRLYWYRQTLGQGPEFLTYFQNEAQLEKSRLLSDRFSAERPKGSFSTLEIQRTEQGDSAMYLCASSPPFRTGGAYNEQFFGPGTRLTVL.

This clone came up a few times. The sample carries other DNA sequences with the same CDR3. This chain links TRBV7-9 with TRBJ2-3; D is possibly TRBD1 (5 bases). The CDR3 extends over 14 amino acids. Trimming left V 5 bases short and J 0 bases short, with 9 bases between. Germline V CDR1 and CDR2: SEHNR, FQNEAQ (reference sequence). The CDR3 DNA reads TGTGCCAGCAGCCTCAGGGATAGCACAGATACGCAGTATTTT. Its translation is CASSLRDSTDTQYF.

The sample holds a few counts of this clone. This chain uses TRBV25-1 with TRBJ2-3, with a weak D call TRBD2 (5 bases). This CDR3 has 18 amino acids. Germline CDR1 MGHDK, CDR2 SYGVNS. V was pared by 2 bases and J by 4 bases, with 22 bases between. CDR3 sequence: CASSEGYGRAQFADTQYF. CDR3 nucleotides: TGTGCCAGCAGTGAAGGGTATGGGCGGGCCCAATTTGCAGATACGCAGTATTTT. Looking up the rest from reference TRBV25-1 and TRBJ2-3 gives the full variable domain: EADIYQTPRYLVIGTGKKITLECSQTMGHDKMYWYQQDPGMELHLIHYSYGVNSTEKGDLSSESTVSRIRTEHFPLTLESARPSHTSQYLCASSEGYGRAQFADTQYFGPGTRLTVL.

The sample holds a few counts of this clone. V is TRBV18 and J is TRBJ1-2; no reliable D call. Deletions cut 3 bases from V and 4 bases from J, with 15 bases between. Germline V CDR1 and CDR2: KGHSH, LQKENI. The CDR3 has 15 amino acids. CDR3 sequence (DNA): TGTGCCAGCTCACCCCAGACCGACGGGATCTATGGCTACACCTTC. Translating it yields CASSPQTDGIYGYTF.

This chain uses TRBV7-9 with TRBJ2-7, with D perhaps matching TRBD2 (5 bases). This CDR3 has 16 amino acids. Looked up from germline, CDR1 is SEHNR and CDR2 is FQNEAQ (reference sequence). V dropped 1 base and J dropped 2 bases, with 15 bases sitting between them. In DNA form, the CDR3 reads TGTGCCAGCAGCTTAGGAATACAAGCGGTTCCCTACGAGCAGTACTTC. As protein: CASSLGIQAVPYEQYF.

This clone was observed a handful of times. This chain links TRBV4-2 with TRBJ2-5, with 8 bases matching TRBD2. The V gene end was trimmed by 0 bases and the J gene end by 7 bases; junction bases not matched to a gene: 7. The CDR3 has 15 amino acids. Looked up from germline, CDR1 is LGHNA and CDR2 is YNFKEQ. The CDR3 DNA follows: TGTGCCAGCAGCCAAGAGGGACTAGTTTTAGTGACCCAGTACTTC. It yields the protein CASSQEGLVLVTQYF.

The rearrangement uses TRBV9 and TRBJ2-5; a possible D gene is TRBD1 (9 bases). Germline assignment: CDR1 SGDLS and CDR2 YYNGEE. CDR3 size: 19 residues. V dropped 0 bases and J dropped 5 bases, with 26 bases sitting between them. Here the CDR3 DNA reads TGTGCCAGCAGCGTAGAAGGGACAGGGAGGATAGCGGGAATCGAGACCCAGTACTTC. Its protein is CASSVEGTGRIAGIETQYF.

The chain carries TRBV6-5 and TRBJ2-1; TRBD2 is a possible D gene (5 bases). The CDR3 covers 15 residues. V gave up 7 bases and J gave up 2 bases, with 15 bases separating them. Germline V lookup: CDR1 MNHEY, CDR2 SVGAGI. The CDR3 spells CASTRTPNPYNEQFF. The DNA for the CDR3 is TGTGCCAGCACTCGGACTCCGAACCCCTACAATGAGCAGTTCTTC.

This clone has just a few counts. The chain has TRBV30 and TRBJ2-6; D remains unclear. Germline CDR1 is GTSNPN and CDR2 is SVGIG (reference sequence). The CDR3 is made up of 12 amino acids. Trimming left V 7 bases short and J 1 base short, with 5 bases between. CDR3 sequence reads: CASESGANVLTF. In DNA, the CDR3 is TGTGCCTCTGAGTCTGGGGCCAACGTCCTGACTTTC.